The 5 T cell receptor beta chains reported below all come from one sample, sequenced in a study of T-cell reconstitution after alpha-beta-depleted transplantation in children. The library targeted TCRbeta and was prepared with unique molecular identifiers. Each CDR3 protein is one row after TCRdb ran MiXCR on the PCR reads. The top ten clones hold 2% to 2.5% of a sample with 330,000 or so distinct CDR3 sequences, 9% to 12% of them seen once. Sequencing used PBMCs from the stem cell graft donor, obtained from the stem cell graft. These receptor sequences come from a human donor who donated a stem cell graft to a child with acute lymphoblastic leukemia.

V and J are TRBV20-1 and TRBJ1-2, with 7 bases aligning to TRBD1. The CDR3 is made up of 13 amino acids. Per the germline V gene, CDR1 is DFQATT and CDR2 is SNEGSKA (reference sequence). The junction had 9 bases not matched to a gene; V was cut back by 3 bases and J by 8 bases. CDR3 protein: CSASRTGVRGYTF. Here the CDR3 DNA reads TGCAGTGCTAGCCGGACAGGTGTCAGGGGCTACACCTTC.

This rearrangement joins TRBV5-1 to TRBJ2-1; the D gene is possibly TRBD2 (6 bases). Germline V gene lookup returns CDR1 SGHRS and CDR2 YFSETQ. The CDR3 is made up of 16 amino acids. Trimming left V 0 bases short and J 0 bases short, with 10 bases between. The CDR3 is CASSLGEALSYNEQFF. In nucleotides, the CDR3 is TGCGCCAGCAGCTTGGGGGAGGCGCTCTCCTACAATGAGCAGTTCTTC.

This clonotype was observed a few times. The CDR3 loop reads CASSLNPLAEQYF. CDR3 coding DNA: TGTGCCAGCAGCTTAAATCCCCTGGCCGAGCAGTACTTC. The J gene is TRBJ2-7, the V gene TRBV7-6; no clear D gene. The CDR3 consists of 13 residues. The V gene's germline CDR1 is SGHVS and CDR2 FNYEAQ. The germline V and J ends were trimmed by 2 bases and 6 bases, with 11 bases remaining between them. The full variable domain, its missing parts supplied by reference TRBV7-6 and TRBJ2-7, is GAGVSQSPRYKVTKRGQDVALRCDPISGHVSLYWYRQALGQGPEFLTYFNYEAQQDKSGLPNDRFSAERPEGSISTLTIQRTEQRDSAMYRCASSLNPLAEQYFGPGTRLTVT.

This clonotype was counted ten times or more. The chain combines TRBV4-3 with TRBJ1-2; D is undetermined. Germline V gene lookup returns CDR1 LGHNA and CDR2 YSLEER. The CDR3 contains 17 residues. V lost 3 bases and J 8 bases, leaving 25 bases between the germline ends. The CDR3 DNA is TGCGCCAGCAGCCAGACGGGCACAGTCTTTGCCTCTGGGGGCTACACCTTC. It is translated as CASSQTGTVFASGGYTF.

Many counts were recorded for this clonotype. The chain uses TRBV3-1 and TRBJ2-7; tentatively, D is TRBD1 (5 bases). V lost 3 bases and J lost 2, with 11 bases in between. Germline CDR1 reads LGHDT; CDR2 reads YNNKEL (reference sequence). This CDR3 contains 14 residues. The CDR3 coding sequence is TGTGCCAGCAGCCACGCCAGGGCCACCTACGAGCAGTACTTC. Amino acids: CASSHARATYEQYF.